This T cell receptor beta chain was obtained from a study of blood T cells in healthy people across ages. Overall study findings and caveats: Diversity was higher, and naive CD4+ cells more numerous, in long-lived donors than in aged donors.

On this clonotype: Its antigen is unknown. The junction differs from germline at one of its ends, possibly a read error.

Using a J-beta primer mix together with a sample-barcoded 5' primer, a second PCR was run for roughly 6 to 12 cycles. A minimum of 2.5 million CDR3-containing paired-end reads was obtained for each sample. Each CDR3 protein is one row after TCRdb ran MiXCR on the 5' RACE reads. This sample has some 1.5 million distinct CDR3 sequences, with approximately 39% found just once. This CDR3 has 15 residues. Germline V gene lookup returns CDR1 SSHAT and CDR2 FNYEAQ (reference sequence). The chain combines TRBV7-7 with TRBJ2-5; 9 nucleotides agree with TRBD2. Material for sequencing was blood. The TCR comes from a woman aged 18-35 years in good health. CDR3 residues: CASSRGGAKEETQYF. CDR3 in DNA: TGTGCTAGCAGCCGCGGGGGGGCCAAGGAAGAGACCCAGTACTTC.